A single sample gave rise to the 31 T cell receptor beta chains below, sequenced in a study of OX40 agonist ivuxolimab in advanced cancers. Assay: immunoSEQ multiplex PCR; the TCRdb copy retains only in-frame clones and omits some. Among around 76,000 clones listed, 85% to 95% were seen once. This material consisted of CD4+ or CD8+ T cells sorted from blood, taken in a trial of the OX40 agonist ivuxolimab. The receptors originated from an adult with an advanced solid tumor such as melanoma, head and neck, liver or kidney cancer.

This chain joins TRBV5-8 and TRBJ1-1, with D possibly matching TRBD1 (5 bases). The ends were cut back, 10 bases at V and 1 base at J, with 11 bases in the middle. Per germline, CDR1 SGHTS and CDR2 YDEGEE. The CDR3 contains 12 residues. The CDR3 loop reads CAWGKPNTEAFF. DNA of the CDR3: TGTGCCTGGGGGAAACCGAACACTGAAGCTTTCTTT.

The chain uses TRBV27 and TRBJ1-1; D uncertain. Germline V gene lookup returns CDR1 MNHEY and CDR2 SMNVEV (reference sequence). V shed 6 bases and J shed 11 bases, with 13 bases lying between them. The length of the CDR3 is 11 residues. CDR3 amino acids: CASRLGRMAFF. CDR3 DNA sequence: TGTGCCAGCAGGCTGGGTAGGATGGCTTTCTTT.

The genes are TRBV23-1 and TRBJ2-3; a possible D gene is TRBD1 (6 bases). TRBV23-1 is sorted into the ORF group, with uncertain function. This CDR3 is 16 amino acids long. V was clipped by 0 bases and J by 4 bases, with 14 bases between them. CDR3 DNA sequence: TGCGCCAGCAGTCAATCCGACAGGAGTGTGCCAGATACGCAGTATTTT. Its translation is CASSQSDRSVPDTQYF.

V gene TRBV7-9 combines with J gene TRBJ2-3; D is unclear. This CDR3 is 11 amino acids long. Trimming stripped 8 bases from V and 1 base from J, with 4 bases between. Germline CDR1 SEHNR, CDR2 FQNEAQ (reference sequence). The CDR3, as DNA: TGTGCCAGCCTCCGCACAGATACGCAGTATTTT. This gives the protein CASLRTDTQYF. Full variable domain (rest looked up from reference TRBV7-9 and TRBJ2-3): DTGVSQNPRHKITKRGQNVTFRCDPISEHNRLYWYRQTLGQGPEFLTYFQNEAQLEKSRLLSDRFSAERPKGSFSTLEIQRTEQGDSAMYLCASLRTDTQYFGPGTRLTVL.

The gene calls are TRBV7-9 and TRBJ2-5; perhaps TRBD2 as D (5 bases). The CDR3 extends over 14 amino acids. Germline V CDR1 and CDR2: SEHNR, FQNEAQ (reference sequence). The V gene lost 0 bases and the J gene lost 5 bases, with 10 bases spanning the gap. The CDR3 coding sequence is TGTGCCAGCAGCTTAGCAGGAGGTTTGGAGACCCAGTACTTC. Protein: CASSLAGGLETQYF.

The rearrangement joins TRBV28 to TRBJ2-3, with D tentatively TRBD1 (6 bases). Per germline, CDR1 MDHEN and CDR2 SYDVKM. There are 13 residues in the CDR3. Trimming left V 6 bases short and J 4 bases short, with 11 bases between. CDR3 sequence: CASSPTGPDTQYF. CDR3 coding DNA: TGTGCCAGCAGCCCGACAGGACCAGATACGCAGTATTTT. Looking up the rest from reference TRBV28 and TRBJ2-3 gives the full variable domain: DVKVTQSSRYLVKRTGEKVFLECVQDMDHENMFWYRQDPGLGLRLIYFSYDVKMKEKGDIPEGYSVSREKKERFSLILESASTNQTSMYLCASSPTGPDTQYFGPGTRLTVL.

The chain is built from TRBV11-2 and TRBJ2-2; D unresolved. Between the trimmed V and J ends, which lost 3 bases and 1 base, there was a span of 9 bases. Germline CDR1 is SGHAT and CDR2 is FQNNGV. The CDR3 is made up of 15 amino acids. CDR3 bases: TGTGCCAGCAGCTTTTATTACCTGAACACCGGGGAGCTGTTTTTT. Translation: CASSFYYLNTGELFF.

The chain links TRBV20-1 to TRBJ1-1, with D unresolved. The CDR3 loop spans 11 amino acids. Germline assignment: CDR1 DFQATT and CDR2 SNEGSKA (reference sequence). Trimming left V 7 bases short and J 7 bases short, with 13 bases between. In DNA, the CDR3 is TGCAGTGTGGGCAGGTCGAGTGAAGCTTTCTTT. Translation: CSVGRSSEAFF.

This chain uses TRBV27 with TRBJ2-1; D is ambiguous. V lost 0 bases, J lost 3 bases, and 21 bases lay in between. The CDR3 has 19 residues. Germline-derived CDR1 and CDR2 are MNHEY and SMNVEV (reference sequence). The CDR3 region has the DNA TGTGCCAGCAGTTTATCGCTTTCGGCTAGTATGGGCCTCTACAATGAGCAGTTCTTC. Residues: CASSLSLSASMGLYNEQFF.

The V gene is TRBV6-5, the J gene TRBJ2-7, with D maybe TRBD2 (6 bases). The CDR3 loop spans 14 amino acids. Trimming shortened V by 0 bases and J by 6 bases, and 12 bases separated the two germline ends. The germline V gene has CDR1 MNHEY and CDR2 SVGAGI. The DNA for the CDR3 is TGTGCCAGCAGTTACTCGGCGGGGTTGGGCGAGCAGTACTTC. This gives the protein CASSYSAGLGEQYF.

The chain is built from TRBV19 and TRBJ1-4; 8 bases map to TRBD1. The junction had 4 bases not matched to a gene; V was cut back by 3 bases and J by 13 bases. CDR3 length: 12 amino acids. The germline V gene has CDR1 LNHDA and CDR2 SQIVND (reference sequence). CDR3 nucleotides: TGTGCCAGTAGTATGGACAGGGATGGACTGTTTTTT. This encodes CASSMDRDGLFF.

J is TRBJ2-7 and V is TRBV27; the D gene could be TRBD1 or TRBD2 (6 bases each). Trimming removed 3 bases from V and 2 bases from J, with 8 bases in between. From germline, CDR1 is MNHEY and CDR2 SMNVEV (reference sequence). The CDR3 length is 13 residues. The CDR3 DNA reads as TGTGCCAGCAGTTTCCGGGGGCCCTACGAGCAGTACTTC. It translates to CASSFRGPYEQYF.

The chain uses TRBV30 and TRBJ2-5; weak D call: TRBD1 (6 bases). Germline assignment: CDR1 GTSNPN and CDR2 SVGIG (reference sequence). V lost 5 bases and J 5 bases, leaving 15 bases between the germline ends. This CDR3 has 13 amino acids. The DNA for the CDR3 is TGTGCCTGGGAGGACAGCAATTTGGAGACCCAGTACTTC. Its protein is CAWEDSNLETQYF.

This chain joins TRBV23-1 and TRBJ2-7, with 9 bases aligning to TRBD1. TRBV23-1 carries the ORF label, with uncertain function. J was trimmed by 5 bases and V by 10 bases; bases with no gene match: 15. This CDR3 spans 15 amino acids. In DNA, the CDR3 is TGCGCCATCGGCCGTCCGGGACAGGGCATCCACGAGCAGTACTTC. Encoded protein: CAIGRPGQGIHEQYF.

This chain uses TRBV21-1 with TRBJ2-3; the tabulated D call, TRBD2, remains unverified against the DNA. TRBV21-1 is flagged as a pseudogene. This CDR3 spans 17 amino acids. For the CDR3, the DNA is TGTGCCAGCAGCACTGGACTAGCGGGGGACCTCACAGATACGCAGTATTTT. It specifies CASSTGLAGDLTDTQYF.

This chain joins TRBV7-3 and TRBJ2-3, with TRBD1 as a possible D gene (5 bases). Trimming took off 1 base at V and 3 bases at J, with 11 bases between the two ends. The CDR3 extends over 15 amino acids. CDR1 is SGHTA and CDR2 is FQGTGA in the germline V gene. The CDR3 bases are TGTGCCAGCAGCTTAAGCGACAGCCTGACAGATACGCAGTATTTT. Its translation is CASSLSDSLTDTQYF. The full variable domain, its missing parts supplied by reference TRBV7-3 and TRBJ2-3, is GAGVSQTPSNKVTEKGKYVELRCDPISGHTALYWYRQSLGQGPEFLIYFQGTGAADDSGLPNDRFFAVRPEGSVSTLKIQRTERGDSAVYLCASSLSDSLTDTQYFGPGTRLTVL.

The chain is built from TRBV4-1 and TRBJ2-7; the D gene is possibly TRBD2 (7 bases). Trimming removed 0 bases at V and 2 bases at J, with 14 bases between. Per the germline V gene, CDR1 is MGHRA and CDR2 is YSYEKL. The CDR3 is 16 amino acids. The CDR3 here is CASSQEGGALAYEQYF. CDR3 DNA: TGCGCCAGCAGCCAAGAAGGGGGGGCGTTGGCCTACGAGCAGTACTTC.

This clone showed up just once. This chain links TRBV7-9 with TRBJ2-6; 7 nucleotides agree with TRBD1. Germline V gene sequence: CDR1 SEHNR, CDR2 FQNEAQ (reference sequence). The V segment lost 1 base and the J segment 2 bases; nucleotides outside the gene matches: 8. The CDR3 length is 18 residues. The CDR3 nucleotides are TGTGCCAGCAGCTTAGGGGGACCAGGGGGAACTGGGGCCAACGTCCTGACTTTC. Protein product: CASSLGGPGGTGANVLTF.

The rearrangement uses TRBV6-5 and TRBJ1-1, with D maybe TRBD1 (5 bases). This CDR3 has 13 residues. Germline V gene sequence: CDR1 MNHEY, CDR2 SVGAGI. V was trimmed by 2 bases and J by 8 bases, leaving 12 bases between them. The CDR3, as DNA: TGTGCCAGCAGTTACGTTCCGGGGCCCGAAGCTTTCTTT. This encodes CASSYVPGPEAFF.

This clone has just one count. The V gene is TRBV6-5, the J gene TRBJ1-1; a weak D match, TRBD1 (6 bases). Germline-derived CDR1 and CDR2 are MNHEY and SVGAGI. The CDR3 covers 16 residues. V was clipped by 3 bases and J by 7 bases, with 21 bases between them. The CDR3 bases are TGTGCCAGCAGTTATACCCCCGGTGAGGGGGAGATTGAAGCTTTCTTT. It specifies CASSYTPGEGEIEAFF.

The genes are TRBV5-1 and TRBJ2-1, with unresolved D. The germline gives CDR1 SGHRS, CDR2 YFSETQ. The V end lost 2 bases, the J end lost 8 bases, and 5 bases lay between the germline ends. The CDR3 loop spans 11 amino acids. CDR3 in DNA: TGCGCCAGCAGCTTCCAGGATGAGCAGTTCTTC. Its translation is CASSFQDEQFF.

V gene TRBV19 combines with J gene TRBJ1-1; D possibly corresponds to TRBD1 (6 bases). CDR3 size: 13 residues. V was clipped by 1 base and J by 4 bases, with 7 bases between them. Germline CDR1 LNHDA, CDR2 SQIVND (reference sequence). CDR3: CASSIGGLTEAFF. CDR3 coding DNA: TGTGCCAGTAGTATAGGGGGGCTCACTGAAGCTTTCTTT.

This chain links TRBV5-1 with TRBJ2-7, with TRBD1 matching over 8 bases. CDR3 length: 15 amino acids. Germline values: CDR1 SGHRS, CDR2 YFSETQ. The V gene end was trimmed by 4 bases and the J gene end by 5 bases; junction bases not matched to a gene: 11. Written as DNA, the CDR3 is TGCGCCAGCAGCCCCCCAGGGGGCGCGAAAAACGAGCAGTACTTC. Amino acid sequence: CASSPPGGAKNEQYF.

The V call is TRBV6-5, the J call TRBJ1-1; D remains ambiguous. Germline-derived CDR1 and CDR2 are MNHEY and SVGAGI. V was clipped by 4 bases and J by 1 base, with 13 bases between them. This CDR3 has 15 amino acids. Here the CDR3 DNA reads TGTGCCAGCAGTTCCCCTTTCTGGGGGAACACTGAAGCTTTCTTT. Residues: CASSSPFWGNTEAFF.

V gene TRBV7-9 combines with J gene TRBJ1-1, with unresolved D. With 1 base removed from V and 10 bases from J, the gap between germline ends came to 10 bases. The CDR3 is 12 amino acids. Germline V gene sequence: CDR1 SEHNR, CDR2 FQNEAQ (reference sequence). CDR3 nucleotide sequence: TGTGCCAGCAGCTTAGTCCCGGGAGGAGCTTTCTTT. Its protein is CASSLVPGGAFF.

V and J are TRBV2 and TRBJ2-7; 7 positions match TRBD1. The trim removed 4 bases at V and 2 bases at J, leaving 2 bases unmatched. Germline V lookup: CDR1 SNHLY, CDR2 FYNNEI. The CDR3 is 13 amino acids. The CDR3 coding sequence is TGTGCCAGCAGTGTCGACAGGGCCTACGAGCAGTACTTC. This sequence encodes CASSVDRAYEQYF.

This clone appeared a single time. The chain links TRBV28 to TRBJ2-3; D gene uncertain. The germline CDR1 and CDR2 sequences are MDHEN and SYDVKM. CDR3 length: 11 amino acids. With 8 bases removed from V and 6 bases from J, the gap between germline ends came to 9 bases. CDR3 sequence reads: CASALGDTQYF. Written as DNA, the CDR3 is TGTGCCAGCGCCCTTGGGGATACGCAGTATTTT.

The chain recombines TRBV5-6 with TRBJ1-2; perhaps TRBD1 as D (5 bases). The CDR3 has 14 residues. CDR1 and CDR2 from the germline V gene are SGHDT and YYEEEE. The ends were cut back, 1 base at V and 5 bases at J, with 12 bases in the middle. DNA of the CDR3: TGTGCCAGCAGCTTGCCGGGGGGGTCTTATGGCTACACCTTC. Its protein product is CASSLPGGSYGYTF.

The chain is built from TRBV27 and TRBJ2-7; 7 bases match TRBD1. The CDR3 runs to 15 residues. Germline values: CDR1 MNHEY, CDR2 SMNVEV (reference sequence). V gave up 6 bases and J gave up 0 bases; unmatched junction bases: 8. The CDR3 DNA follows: TGTGCCAGCAGCCACGGGACAGAGCCCTCCTACGAGCAGTACTTC. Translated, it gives CASSHGTEPSYEQYF.

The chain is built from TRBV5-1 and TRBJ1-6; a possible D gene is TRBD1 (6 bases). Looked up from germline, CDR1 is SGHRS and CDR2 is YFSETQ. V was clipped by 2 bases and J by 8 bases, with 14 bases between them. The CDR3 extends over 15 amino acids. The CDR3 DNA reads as TGCGCCAGCAGCTTTACAGGGATTACGGATTCACCCCTCCACTTT. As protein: CASSFTGITDSPLHF.

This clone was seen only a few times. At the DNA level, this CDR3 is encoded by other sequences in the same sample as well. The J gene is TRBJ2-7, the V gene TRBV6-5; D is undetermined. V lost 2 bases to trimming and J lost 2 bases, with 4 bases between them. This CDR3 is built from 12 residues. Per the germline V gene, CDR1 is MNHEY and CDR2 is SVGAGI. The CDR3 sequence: CASSYGPYEQYF. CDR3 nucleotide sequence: TGTGCCAGCAGTTACGGGCCCTACGAGCAGTACTTC.